This T cell receptor beta chain was sequenced for a study of CD8 T cells in ankylosing spondylitis. TCRdb reanalysed the 5' RACE reads using MiXCR and keeps one entry per CDR3 protein. Of just under 350,000 distinct CDR3 sequences in the sample, over 12% are singletons; the top ten hold about 1%. The source is a male donor with ankylosing spondylitis or in good health (not recorded which). The specimen was blood, either unsorted or a sorted T cell fraction (not recorded which).

The CDR3 protein is CASSQSRAQETQYF. The CDR3 DNA follows: TGTGCCAGCAGCCAGTCGCGGGCACAGGAGACCCAGTACTTC. V and J are TRBV7-2 and TRBJ2-5, with D possibly TRBD2 on 5 matching bases. With 5 bases removed from V and 5 bases from J, the gap between germline ends came to 15 bases. Germline assignment: CDR1 SGHTA and CDR2 FQGNSA. The CDR3 is 14 residues long. Full variable domain (missing parts from reference TRBV7-2 and TRBJ2-5): GAGVSQSPSNKVTEKGKDVELRCDPISGHTALYWYRQSLGQGLEFLIYFQGNSAPDKSGLPSDRFSAERTGGSVSTLTIQRTQQEDSAVYLCASSQSRAQETQYFGPGTRLLVL.